The 9 T cell receptor beta chains given below trace back to one sample, sequenced in a study of human T cells and chemical hapten exposure. Time point described: pre-sensitization, week 0. Treatment denoted: therapeutic diphenylcyclopropenone sensitization with weekly scalp DPC. TCRdb itself ran the RACE reads through MiXCR, one entry per CDR3 protein. The table includes more than 300,000 distinct CDR3 sequences, roughly 6% detected once. Specimen: whole blood, collected in connection with sensitization to the hapten diphenylcyclopropenone (DPC). The source is a woman in her late teens or twenties with alopecia areata. Some clones in this sample may be carry-over from other donors' samples.

In this sample, this clonotype turned up a few times. V usage is TRBV6-6 and J usage is TRBJ2-2, with 8 bases that match TRBD2. Trimming removed 8 bases from V and 1 base from J; junction bases left unmatched: 12. Germline CDR1 and CDR2: MNHNY and SVGAGI (reference sequence). This CDR3 region has 17 residues. CDR3 sequence reads: CASRPSGGELNTGELFF. In nucleotides, the CDR3 is TGTGCCAGCCGTCCATCCGGGGGGGAGCTGAACACCGGGGAGCTGTTTTTT.

V usage is TRBV4-1 and J usage is TRBJ1-6, with 8 nucleotides matching TRBD1. The CDR3 contains 17 residues. Germline V CDR1 and CDR2: MGHRA, YSYEKL. Trimming removed 0 bases from V and 4 bases from J; junction bases left unmatched: 5. CDR3 bases: TGCGCCAGCAGCCAAGATCTGACAGGGGCTTATAATTCACCCCTCCACTTT. The encoded protein is CASSQDLTGAYNSPLHF.

This clonotype showed up many times. The V call is TRBV6-5, the J call TRBJ1-2, with 8 bases matching TRBD1. The ends lost 5 bases at V and 0 bases at J; junction bases unmatched: 8. The germline gives CDR1 MNHEY, CDR2 SVGAGI. CDR3 size: 16 residues. The CDR3 bases are TGTGCCAGCAGTCGCGCAGGGGGCCCCACTAACTATGGCTACACCTTC. Amino acids: CASSRAGGPTNYGYTF.

The chain joins TRBV6-5 to TRBJ2-1, with 8 nucleotides matching TRBD1. The germline V gene has CDR1 MNHEY and CDR2 SVGAGI. With V trimmed by 2 bases and J by 9 bases, 12 bases remained unmatched. The CDR3 is 16 amino acids. The CDR3 DNA is TGTGCCAGCAGTTACGCAATGACAGGGGTCGAGGGTGAGCAGTTCTTC. Amino acid sequence: CASSYAMTGVEGEQFF.

This clonotype was found many times. This chain connects TRBV13 to TRBJ2-1, with TRBD2 identical over 12 bases. The germline V gene encodes CDR1 PRHDT and CDR2 FYEKMQ (reference sequence). CDR3 length: 18 amino acids. The trim removed 2 bases at V and 4 bases at J, leaving 9 bases unmatched. The CDR3 DNA follows: TGTGCCAGCAGCTTAAGCCTCCTAGCGGGGGGGCCGTACAATGAGCAGTTCTTC. This codes for CASSLSLLAGGPYNEQFF.

This clonotype was seen a few times. This chain connects TRBV7-2 to TRBJ2-2; D is unresolved. The CDR3 contains 13 residues. The V and J ends lost 5 bases and 8 bases respectively, with 12 bases between them. Germline V gene data show CDR1 as SGHTA and CDR2 as FQGNSA. The CDR3 spells CASSPRWAGELFF. CDR3 nucleotide sequence: TGTGCCAGCAGCCCTCGCTGGGCAGGGGAGCTGTTTTTT.

The CDR3 here is CATSDFPDSGANVLTF. CDR3 DNA: TGTGCCACCAGTGATTTCCCGGACTCTGGGGCCAACGTCCTGACTTTC. The V and J genes are TRBV24-1 and TRBJ2-6; D uncertain. From germline, CDR1 is KGHDR and CDR2 SFDVKD. V dropped 1 base and J dropped 0 bases, with 6 bases sitting between them. The CDR3 is 16 residues long.

The sample holds a few counts of this clonotype. The chain carries TRBV12-3 or TRBV12-4 and TRBJ1-6; TRBD1 matches at 12 bases. The CDR3 sequence is 18 residues long. The V and J ends lost 5 bases and 7 bases, in that order; junction bases with no gene match: 12. The CDR3 DNA follows: TGTGCCAGCAGTCCACTCGGGGGACAGGGGGCGGAAAATTCACCCCTCCACTTT. As protein: CASSPLGGQGAENSPLHF.

This rearrangement joins TRBV19 to TRBJ2-3; D might be TRBD2 (7 bases). The germline V and J ends were trimmed by 8 bases and 2 bases, with 17 bases remaining between them. Germline CDR1 reads LNHDA; CDR2 reads SQIVND (reference sequence). CDR3 size: 15 residues. The CDR3 is CASSPRGATTDTQYF. DNA of the CDR3: TGTGCCAGTTCCCCTCGGGGGGCCACCACAGATACGCAGTATTTT.